These T cell receptor beta chains were read from a single sample in a study of human T cells and chemical hapten exposure. TCRdb itself ran the RACE reads through MiXCR, one entry per CDR3 protein. Of some 200,000 distinct CDR3 sequences listed, around 24% are singletons. The source was whole blood, collected in connection with sensitization to the hapten diphenylcyclopropenone (DPC). All receptors derive from a woman in her 50s with alopecia areata. Some clones in this sample may be carry-over from other donors' samples. Each CDR3 is given with its conserved first and last residue. Each record gives: CDR3 length, V gene, CDR3 protein.

17,TRBV20-1,CSANYGRIRGLADTQYF
15,TRBV7-3,CASSDSGSPYNEQFF
15,TRBV5-6,CASSWGLAGQETQYF
14,TRBV20-1,CSARPGLALETQYF
12,TRBV7-9,CASSLDTGTQYF
14,TRBV20-1,CSAFETSGSETQYF
15,TRBV25-1,CASSERGSSYNEQFF
15,TRBV5-8,CASSLEGRPLSWTDF
15,TRBV29-1,CSVDGLAGGADTQYF
15,TRBV5-1,CASSLRTSGNNEQFF
17,TRBV18,CASSPSLPGASNQPQHF
15,TRBV5-1,CASSRTSGTSSEQYF
13,TRBV29-1,CSVEGGTKNIQYF
17,TRBV7-9,CASSPGPGQGRNSPLHF
14,TRBV15,CATSTDYYAHEQFF